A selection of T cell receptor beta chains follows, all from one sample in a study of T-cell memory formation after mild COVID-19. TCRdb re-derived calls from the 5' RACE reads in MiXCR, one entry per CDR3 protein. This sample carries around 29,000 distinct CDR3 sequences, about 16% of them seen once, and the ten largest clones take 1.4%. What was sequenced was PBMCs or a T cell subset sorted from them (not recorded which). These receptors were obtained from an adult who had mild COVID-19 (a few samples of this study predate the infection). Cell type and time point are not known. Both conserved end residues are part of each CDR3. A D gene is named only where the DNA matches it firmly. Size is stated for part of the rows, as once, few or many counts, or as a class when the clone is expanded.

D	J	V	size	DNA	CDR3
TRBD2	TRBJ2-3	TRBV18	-	TGTGCCAGCTCACCAGCTAGCGGGTTGGGCACAGATACGCAGTATTTT	CASSPASGLGTDTQYF
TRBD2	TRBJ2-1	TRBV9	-	TGTGCCAGCAGCGTTAGCGGGATCTCCTACAATGAGCAGTTCTTC	CASSVSGISYNEQFF
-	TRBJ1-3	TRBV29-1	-	TGCAGCGCCCAGGTATTCTCTGGAAACACCATATATTTT	CSAQVFSGNTIYF
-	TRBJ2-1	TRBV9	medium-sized	TGTGCCAGCAGCGTAGTTACCAACAACAATGAGCAGTTCTTC	CASSVVTNNNEQFF
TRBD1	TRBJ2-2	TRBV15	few	TGTGCCACCAGCAGGGACAGGGGGACCGGGGAGCTGTTTTTT	CATSRDRGTGELFF
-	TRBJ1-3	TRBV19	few	TGTGCCAGTAGTCCCTTCACAGGATCTGGAAACACCATATATTTT	CASSPFTGSGNTIYF
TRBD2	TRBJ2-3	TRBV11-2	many	TGTGCCAGCAGAGACCCCGGGACTAGCATGGATACGCAGTATTTT	CASRDPGTSMDTQYF
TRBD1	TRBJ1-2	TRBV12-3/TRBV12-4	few	TGTGCCAGCAGCCTAAAGCTACAGGGGTCGGGGGGCTACACCTTC	CASSLKLQGSGGYTF
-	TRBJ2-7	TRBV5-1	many	TGCGCCAGCAGCTTGACTAGTAGGTACGAGCAGTACTTC	CASSLTSRYEQYF
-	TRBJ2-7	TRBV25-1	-	TGTGCCAGCAGTGAGTCCCGCAGGTACGGGGACGAGCAGTACTTC	CASSESRRYGDEQYF
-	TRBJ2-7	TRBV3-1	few	TGTGCCAGCAGCCAAGGGGGAGGATCCTACGAGCAGTACTTC	CASSQGGGSYEQYF
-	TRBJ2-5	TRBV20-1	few	TGCAGTGCTAGTGAGAGCGGGTCCCAAGAGACCCAGTACTTC	CSASESGSQETQYF
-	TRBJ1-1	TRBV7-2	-	TGTGCCAGCAGCGATCCTAACACTGAAGCTTTCTTT	CASSDPNTEAFF
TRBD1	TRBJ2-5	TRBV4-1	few	TGCGCCAGCAGCCAAGAAGGGGCAGGGGGAGAGACCCAGTACTTC	CASSQEGAGGETQYF
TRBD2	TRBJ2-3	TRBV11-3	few	TGTGCCAGCAGCTCACTTCGGGTAGCGGGAGGTGGGGCAGATACGCAGTATTTT	CASSSLRVAGGGADTQYF
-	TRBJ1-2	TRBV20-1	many	TGCAGTGCTAGACCGTCTAAGGGCAGGGCTAACTATGGCTACACCTTC	CSARPSKGRANYGYTF
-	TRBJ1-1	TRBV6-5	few	TGTGCCAGCAGTTATCCCGGGACAAATAAGGCTTTCTTT	CASSYPGTNKAFF
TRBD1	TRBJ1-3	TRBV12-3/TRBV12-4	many	TGTGCCAGCAGTTTCCACGGGACAGGAGTCGGAAACACCATATATTTT	CASSFHGTGVGNTIYF
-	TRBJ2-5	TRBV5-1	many	TGCGCCAGCAGCAGGGCAGGGGGGTACCAAGAGACCCAGTACTTC	CASSRAGGYQETQYF
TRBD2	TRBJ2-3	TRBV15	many	TGTGCCACCAGCAGAGGCCGGACTAGCGGGGCAAGCACAGATACGCAGTATTTT	CATSRGRTSGASTDTQYF
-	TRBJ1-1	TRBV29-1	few	TGCAGCGTTGTGGGGGGGGGTGAAAGCACTGAAGCTTTCTTT	CSVVGGGESTEAFF
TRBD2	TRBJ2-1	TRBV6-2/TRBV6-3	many	TGTGCCAGCAGTTACTCGAGACTAGCGGGCCGAACCTACAATGAGCAGTTCTTC	CASSYSRLAGRTYNEQFF
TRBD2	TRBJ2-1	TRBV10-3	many	TGTGCCATCACCACTAATAGCGGGGGGGCCGGCGATGAGCAGTTCTTC	CAITTNSGGAGDEQFF
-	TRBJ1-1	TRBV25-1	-	TGTGCCAGCTCCTCAGGATTATGGGACACTGAAGCTTTCTTT	CASSSGLWDTEAFF
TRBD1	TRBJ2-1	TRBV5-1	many	TGCGCCAGCAGCCCCCGTGGCAGGGGGCTCCTCCCCTACAATGAGCAGTTCTTC	CASSPRGRGLLPYNEQFF
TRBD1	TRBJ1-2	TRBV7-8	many	TGTGCCAGCAGCTCTCGGGACAGGGGGGCTAACTATGGCTACACCTTC	CASSSRDRGANYGYTF
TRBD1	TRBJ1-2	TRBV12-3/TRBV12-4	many	TGTGCCAGCAGTTTAGGACAGGGAAACTATGGCTACACCTTC	CASSLGQGNYGYTF
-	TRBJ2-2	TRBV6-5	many	TGTGCCAGCAGCAGGGTAACCGGGGAGCTGTTTTTT	CASSRVTGELFF
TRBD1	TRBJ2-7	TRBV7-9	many	TGTGCCAGCAGCTTGTCAGGGGGCTACGAGCAGTACTTC	CASSLSGGYEQYF
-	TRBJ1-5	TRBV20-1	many	TGCAGTGCTTTCGGGGGTAACAATCAGCCCCAGCATTTT	CSAFGGNNQPQHF
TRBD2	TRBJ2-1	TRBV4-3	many	TGCGCCAGCAGCTTTGACCCGGGACTAGCTCGTGAGCAGTTCTTC	CASSFDPGLAREQFF
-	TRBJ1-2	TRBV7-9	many	TGTGCCAGCAGCCAAGAGGCCTGGGGCTACACCTTC	CASSQEAWGYTF
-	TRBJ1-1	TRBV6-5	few	TGTGCCAGCAGGAACCGGCGGACTGAAGCTTTCTTT	CASRNRRTEAFF
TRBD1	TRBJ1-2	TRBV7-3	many	TGTGCCAGCAGCTTAGCAGGGGGCGCCTCCTATGGCTACACCTTC	CASSLAGGASYGYTF
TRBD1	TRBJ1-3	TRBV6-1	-	TGTGCCAGCAGTCCTCGGACGGGACAGGGCCAATATTTT	CASSPRTGQGQYF
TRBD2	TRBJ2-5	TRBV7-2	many	TGTGCCAGCAGCTTTGAGCGGGAGGGCCTGCACTTC	CASSFEREGLHF
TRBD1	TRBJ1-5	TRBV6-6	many	TGTGCCAGCACCAAGACAGGGGTGAATCAGCCCCAGCATTTT	CASTKTGVNQPQHF